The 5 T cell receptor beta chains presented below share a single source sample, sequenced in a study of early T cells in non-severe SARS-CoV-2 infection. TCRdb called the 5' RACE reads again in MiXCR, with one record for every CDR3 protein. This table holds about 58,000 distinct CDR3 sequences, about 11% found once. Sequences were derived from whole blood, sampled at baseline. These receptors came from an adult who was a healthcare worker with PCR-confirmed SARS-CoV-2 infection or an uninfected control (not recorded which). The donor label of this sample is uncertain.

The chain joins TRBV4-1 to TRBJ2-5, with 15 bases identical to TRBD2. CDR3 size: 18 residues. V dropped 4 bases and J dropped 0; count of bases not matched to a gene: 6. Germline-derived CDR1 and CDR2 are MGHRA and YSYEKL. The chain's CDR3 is CASSPGTSGGTNQETQYF. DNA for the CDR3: TGCGCCAGCAGCCCAGGGACTAGCGGGGGGACAAACCAAGAGACCCAGTACTTC.

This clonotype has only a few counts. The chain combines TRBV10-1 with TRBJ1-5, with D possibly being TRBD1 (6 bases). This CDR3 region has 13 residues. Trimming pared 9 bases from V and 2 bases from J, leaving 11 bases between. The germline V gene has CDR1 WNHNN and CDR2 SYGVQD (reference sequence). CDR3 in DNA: TGCGCCAGTGGGCCAGGGGGCAATCAGCCCCAGCATTTT. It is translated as CASGPGGNQPQHF.

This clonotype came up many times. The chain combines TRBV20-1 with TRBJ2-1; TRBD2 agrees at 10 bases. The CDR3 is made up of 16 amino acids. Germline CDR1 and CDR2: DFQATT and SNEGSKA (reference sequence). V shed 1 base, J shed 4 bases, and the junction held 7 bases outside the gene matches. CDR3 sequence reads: CSARAASGGSYNEQFF. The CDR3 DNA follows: TGCAGTGCTAGAGCGGCTAGCGGGGGCAGTTACAATGAGCAGTTCTTC.

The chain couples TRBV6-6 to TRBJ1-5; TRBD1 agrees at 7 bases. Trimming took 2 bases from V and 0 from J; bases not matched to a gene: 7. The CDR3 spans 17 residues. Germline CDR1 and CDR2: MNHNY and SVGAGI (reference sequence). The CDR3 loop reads CASSYKGQPYSNQPQHF. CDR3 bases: TGTGCCAGCAGTTACAAGGGACAGCCATATAGCAATCAGCCCCAGCATTTT.

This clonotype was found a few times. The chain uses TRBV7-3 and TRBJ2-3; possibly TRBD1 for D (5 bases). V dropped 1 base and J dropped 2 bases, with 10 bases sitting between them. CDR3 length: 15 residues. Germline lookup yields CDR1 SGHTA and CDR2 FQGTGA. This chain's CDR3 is CASSLRGRVTDTQYF. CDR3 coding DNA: TGTGCCAGCAGCTTAAGGGGCCGGGTCACAGATACGCAGTATTTT.